This T cell receptor beta chain was sequenced during a study of blood T cell repertoires in COVID-19. On the study more broadly: Samples came from the United States, Italy and Spain, spanning acute and convalescent COVID-19. T cells, B-cell-depleted T cells, or PBMCs supplied cDNA or gDNA.

V lost 3 bases to trimming and J lost 0 bases, with 8 bases between them. The germline V gene has CDR1 LNHDA and CDR2 SQIVND (reference sequence). CDR3 size: 15 residues. Under the authors' procedure: Estimated nucleated cell counts came from reference gene primer amplification. Sequenced by immunoSEQ multiplex PCR; TCRdb stores in-frame clones only, minus some. V and J calls and clone size come straight from that table; D and trimming were deduced from the DNA. The sample carries 150,000 to 200,000 clones, approximately 79% recorded once. The rearrangement links TRBV19 to TRBJ1-4, with D tentatively TRBD1 (5 bases). The source material was peripheral blood. The TCR originated in a woman over 75 with acute or convalescent COVID-19. This CDR3 reads CASSMVGATNEKLFF. The CDR3 DNA sequence: TGTGCCAGTAGTATGGTAGGGGCAACTAATGAAAAACTGTTTTTT.